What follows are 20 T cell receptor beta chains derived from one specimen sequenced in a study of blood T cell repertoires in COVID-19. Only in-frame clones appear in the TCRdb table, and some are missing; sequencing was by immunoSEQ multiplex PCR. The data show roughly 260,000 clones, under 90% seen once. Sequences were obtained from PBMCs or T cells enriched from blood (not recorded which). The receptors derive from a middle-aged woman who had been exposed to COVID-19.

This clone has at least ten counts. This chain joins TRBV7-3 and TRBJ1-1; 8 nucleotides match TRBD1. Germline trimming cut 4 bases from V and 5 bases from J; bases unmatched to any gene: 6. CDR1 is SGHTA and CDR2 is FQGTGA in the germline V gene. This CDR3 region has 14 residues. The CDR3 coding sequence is TGTGCCAGCAGCTCGACAGGGGCGGGTACTGAAGCTTTCTTT. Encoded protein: CASSSTGAGTEAFF.

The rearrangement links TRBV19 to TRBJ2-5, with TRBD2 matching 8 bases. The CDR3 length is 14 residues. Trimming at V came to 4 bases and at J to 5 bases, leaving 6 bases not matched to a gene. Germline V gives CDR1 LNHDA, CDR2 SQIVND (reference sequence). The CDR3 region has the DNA TGTGCCAGTAGTAAGGGTAGCGGGGTGGAGACCCAGTACTTC. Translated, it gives CASSKGSGVETQYF.

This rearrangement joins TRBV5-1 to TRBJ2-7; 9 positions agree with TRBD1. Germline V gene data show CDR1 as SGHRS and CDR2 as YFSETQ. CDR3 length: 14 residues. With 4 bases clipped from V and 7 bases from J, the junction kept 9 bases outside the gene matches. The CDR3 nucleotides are TGCGCCAGCAGCCCCGGGACAGGGTGGATGGAGCAGTACTTC. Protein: CASSPGTGWMEQYF.

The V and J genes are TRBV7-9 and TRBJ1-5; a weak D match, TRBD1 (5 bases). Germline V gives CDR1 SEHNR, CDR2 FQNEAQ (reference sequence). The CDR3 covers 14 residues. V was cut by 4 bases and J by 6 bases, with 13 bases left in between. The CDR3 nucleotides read TGTGCCAGCAGCTCCGGGGGGGATGGTCAGCCCCAGCATTTT. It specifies CASSSGGDGQPQHF.

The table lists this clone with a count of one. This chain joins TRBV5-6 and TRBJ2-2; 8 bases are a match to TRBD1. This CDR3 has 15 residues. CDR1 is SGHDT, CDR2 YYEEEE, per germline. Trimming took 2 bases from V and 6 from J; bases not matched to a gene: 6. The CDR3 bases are TGTGCCAGCAGCTTTTTCAGGGGGCGAGCCGGGGAGCTGTTTTTT. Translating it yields CASSFFRGRAGELFF.

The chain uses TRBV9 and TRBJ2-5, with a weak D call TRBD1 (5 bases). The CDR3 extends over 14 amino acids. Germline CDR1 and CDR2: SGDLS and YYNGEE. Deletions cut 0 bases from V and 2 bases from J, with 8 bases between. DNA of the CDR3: TGTGCCAGCAGCGTAGGCCCAGGGCAAGAGACCCAGTACTTC. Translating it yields CASSVGPGQETQYF.

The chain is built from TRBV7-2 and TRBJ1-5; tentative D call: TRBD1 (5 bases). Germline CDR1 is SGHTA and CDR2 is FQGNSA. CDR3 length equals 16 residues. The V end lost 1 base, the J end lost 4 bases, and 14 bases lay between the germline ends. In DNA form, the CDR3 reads TGTGCCAGCAGCTTAGATGGCGGGGGGTCTAATCAGCCCCAGCATTTT. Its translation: CASSLDGGGSNQPQHF.

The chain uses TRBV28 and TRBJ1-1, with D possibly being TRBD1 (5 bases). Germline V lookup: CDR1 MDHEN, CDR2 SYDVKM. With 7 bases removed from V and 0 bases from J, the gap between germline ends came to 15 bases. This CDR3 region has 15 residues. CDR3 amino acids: CASTFGGNMNTEAFF. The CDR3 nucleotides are TGTGCCAGCACCTTCGGGGGGAACATGAACACTGAAGCTTTCTTT.

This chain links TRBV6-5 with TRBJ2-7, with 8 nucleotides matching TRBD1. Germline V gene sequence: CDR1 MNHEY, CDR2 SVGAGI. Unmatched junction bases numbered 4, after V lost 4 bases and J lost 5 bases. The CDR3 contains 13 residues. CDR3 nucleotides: TGTGCCAGCAGTTTAAAACAGGGGGACGAGCAGTACTTC. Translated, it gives CASSLKQGDEQYF.

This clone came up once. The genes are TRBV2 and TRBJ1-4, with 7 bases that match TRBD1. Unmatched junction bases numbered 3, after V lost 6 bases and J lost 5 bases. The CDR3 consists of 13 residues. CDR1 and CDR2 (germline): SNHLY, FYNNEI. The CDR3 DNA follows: TGTGCCAGCAGGGGACAGATGAATGAAAAACTGTTTTTT. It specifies CASRGQMNEKLFF.

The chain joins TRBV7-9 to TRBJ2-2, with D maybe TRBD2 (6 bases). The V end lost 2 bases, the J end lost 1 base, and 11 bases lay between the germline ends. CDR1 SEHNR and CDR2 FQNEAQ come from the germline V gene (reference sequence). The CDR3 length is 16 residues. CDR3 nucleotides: TGTGCCAGCAGCTTACCCCTGGGAGGGAACACCGGGGAGCTGTTTTTT. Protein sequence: CASSLPLGGNTGELFF.

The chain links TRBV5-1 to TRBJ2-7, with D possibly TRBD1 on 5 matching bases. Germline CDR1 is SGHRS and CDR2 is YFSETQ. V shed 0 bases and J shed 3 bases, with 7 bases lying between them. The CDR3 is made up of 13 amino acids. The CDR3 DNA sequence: TGCGCCAGCAGCTTGGACAGGAACTACGAGCAGTACTTC. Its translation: CASSLDRNYEQYF.

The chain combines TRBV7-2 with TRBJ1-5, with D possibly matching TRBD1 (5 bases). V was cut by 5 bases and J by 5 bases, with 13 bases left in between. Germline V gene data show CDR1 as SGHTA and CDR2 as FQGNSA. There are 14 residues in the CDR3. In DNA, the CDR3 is TGTGCCAGCAGCCCCCGGGGGAAAGATCAGCCCCAGCATTTT. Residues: CASSPRGKDQPQHF.

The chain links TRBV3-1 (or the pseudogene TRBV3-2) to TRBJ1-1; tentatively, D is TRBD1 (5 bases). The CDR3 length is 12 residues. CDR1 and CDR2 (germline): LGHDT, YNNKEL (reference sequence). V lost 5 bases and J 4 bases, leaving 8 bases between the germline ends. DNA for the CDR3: TGTGCCAGCAGCGTCGACAGCACTGAAGCTTTCTTT. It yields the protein CASSVDSTEAFF.

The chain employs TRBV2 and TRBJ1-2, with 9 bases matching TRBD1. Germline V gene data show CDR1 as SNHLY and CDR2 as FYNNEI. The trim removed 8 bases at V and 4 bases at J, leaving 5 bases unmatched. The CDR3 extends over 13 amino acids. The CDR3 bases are TGTGCCAGCCAGGACAGGGGAGGCTATGGCTACACCTTC. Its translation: CASQDRGGYGYTF.

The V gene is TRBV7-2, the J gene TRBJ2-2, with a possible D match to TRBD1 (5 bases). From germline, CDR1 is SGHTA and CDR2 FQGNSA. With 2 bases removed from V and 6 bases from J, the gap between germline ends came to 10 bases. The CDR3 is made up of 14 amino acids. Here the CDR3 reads CASSLFWGAGELFF. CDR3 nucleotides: TGTGCCAGCAGCTTATTTTGGGGCGCCGGGGAGCTGTTTTTT.

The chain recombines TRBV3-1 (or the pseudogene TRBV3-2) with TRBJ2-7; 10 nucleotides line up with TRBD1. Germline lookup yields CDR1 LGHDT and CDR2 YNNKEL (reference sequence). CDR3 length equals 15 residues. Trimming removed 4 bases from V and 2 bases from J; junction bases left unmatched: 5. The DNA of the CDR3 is TGTGCCAGCAGCCTCCGGGACAGGGGACCCTACGAGCAGTACTTC. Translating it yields CASSLRDRGPYEQYF.

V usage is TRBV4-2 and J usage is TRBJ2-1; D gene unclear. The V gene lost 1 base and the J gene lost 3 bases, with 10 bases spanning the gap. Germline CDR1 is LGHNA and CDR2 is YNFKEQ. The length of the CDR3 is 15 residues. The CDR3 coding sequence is TGTGCCAGCAGCCAAGTGACGCTAGACTACAATGAGCAGTTCTTC. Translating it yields CASSQVTLDYNEQFF.

CDR3 sequence reads: CASSRRRVGTGELFF. CDR3 in DNA: TGTGCCAGCAGTCGCCGCCGGGTCGGCACCGGGGAGCTGTTTTTT. The chain uses TRBV6-5 and TRBJ2-2; D not certain. V was cut by 5 bases and J by 4 bases, with 14 bases left in between. The CDR3 spans 15 residues. Germline CDR1 is MNHEY and CDR2 is SVGAGI.

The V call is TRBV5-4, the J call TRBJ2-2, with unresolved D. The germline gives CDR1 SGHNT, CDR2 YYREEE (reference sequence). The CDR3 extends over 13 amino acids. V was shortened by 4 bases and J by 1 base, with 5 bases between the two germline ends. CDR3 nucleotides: TGTGCCAGCAGCCAGAAGAACACCGGGGAGCTGTTTTTT. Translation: CASSQKNTGELFF.